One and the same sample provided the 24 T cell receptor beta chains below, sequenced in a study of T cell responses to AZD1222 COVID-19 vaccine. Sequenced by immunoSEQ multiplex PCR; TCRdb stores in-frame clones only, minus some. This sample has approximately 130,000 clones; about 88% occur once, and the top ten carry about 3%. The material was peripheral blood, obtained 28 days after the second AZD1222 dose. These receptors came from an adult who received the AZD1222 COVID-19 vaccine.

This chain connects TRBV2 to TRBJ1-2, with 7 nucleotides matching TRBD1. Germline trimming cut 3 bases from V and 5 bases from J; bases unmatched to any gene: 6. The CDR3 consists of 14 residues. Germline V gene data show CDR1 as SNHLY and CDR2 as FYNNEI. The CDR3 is CASSDDRVGYGYTF. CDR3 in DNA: TGTGCCAGCAGTGACGACAGGGTGGGTTATGGCTACACCTTC. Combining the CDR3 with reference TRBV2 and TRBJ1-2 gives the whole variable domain EPEVTQTPSHQVTQMGQEVILRCVPISNHLYFYWYRQILGQKVEFLVSFYNNEISEKSEIFDDQFSVERPDGSNFTLKIRSTKLEDSAMYFCASSDDRVGYGYTFGSGTRLTVV.

CDR3 sequence: CATSREGPLINSPLHF. DNA for the CDR3: TGTGCCACCAGCAGAGAGGGCCCCCTGATTAATTCACCCCTCCACTTT. The rearrangement links TRBV15 to TRBJ1-6; the D is unclear. From germline, CDR1 is LNHNV and CDR2 YYDKDF (reference sequence). The CDR3 runs 16 residues. V gave up 0 bases and J gave up 6 bases, with 12 bases separating them.

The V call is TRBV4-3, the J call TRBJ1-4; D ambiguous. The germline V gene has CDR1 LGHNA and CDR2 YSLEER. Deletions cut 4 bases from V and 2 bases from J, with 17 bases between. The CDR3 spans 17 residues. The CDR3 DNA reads TGCGCCAGCAGCCTCCGGTGGAGGGAGGCGACTAATGAAAAACTGTTTTTT. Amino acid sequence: CASSLRWREATNEKLFF.

The CDR3 here is CASSFPGPNQPQHF. The CDR3 DNA reads TGTGCCAGCAGTTTCCCAGGGCCAAATCAGCCCCAGCATTTT. V is TRBV6-5 and J is TRBJ1-5, with TRBD1 as a possible D gene (5 bases). V shed 4 bases and J shed 4 bases, with 11 bases lying between them. The CDR3 extends over 14 amino acids. Per the germline V gene, CDR1 is MNHEY and CDR2 is SVGAGI.

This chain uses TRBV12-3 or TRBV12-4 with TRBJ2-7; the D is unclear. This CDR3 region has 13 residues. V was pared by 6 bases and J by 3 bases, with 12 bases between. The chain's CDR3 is CASSHKNNYEQYF. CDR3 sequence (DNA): TGTGCCAGCAGCCATAAAAACAACTACGAGCAGTACTTC.

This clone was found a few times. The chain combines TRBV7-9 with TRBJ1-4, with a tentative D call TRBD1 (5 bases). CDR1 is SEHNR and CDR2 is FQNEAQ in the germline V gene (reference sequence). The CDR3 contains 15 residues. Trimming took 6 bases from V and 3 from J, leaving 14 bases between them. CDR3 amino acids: CASRPDSYPNEKLFF. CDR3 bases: TGTGCCAGCAGACCAGACAGCTATCCTAATGAAAAACTGTTTTTT.

CDR3 sequence: CASSLDLRAGELFF. Here the CDR3 DNA reads TGTGCCAGCAGCTTAGACCTAAGGGCCGGGGAGCTGTTTTTT. V gene TRBV11-2 combines with J gene TRBJ2-2; no clear D. CDR1 is SGHAT and CDR2 is FQNNGV in the germline V gene. Trimming took 0 bases from V and 6 from J, leaving 8 bases between them. CDR3 size: 14 residues.

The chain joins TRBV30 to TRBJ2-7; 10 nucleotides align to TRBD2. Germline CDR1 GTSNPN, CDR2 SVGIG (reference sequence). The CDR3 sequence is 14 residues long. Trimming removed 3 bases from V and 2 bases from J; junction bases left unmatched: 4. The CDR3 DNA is TGTGCCTGGAGAAGGCTAGCGGGGGCCTACGAGCAGTACTTC. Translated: CAWRRLAGAYEQYF.

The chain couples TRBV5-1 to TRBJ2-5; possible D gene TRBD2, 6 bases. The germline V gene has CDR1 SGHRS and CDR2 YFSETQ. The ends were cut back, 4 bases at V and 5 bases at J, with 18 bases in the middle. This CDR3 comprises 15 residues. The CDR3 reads CASSLRRGSRETQYF. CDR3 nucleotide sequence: TGCGCCAGCAGCCTCCGGCGGGGTTCCCGGGAGACCCAGTACTTC.

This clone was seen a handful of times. CDR3 protein: CAWSQGGAGYGYTF. In DNA, the CDR3 is TGTGCCTGGAGTCAAGGGGGCGCAGGCTATGGCTACACCTTC. The chain combines TRBV30 with TRBJ1-2; the match to TRBD1 covers 7 bases. The V gene end was trimmed by 2 bases and the J gene end by 4 bases; junction bases not matched to a gene: 7. This CDR3 is 14 amino acids long. CDR1 and CDR2 from the germline V gene are GTSNPN and SVGIG (reference sequence).

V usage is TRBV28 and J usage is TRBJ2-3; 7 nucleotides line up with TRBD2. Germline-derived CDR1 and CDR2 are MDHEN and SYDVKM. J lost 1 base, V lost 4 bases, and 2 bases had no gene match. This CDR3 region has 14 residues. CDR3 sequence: CASSSSGGTDTQYF. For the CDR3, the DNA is TGTGCCAGCAGTTCTAGCGGAGGCACAGATACGCAGTATTTT. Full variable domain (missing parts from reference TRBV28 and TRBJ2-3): DVKVTQSSRYLVKRTGEKVFLECVQDMDHENMFWYRQDPGLGLRLIYFSYDVKMKEKGDIPEGYSVSREKKERFSLILESASTNQTSMYLCASSSSGGTDTQYFGPGTRLTVL.

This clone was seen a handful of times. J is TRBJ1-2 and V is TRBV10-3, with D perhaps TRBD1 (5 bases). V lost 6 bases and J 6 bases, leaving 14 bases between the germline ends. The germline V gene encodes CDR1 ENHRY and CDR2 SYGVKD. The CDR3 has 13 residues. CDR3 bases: TGTGCCATCAGAGCACAGGAGGTGGATGGCTACACCTTC. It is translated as CAIRAQEVDGYTF.

The CDR3: CASSLGHLSETGELFF. CDR3 sequence (DNA): TGTGCCAGCAGCCTGGGACACCTCTCAGAGACCGGGGAGCTGTTTTTT. V is TRBV9 and J is TRBJ2-2, with D tentatively TRBD1 (6 bases). The CDR3 runs 16 residues. Germline lookup yields CDR1 SGDLS and CDR2 YYNGEE. V was pared by 4 bases and J by 5 bases, with 18 bases between.

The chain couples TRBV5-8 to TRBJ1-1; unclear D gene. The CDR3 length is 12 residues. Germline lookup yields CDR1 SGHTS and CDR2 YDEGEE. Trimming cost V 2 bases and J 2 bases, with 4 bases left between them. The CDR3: CASSFYNTEAFF. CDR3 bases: TGTGCCAGCAGCTTTTACAACACTGAAGCTTTCTTT.

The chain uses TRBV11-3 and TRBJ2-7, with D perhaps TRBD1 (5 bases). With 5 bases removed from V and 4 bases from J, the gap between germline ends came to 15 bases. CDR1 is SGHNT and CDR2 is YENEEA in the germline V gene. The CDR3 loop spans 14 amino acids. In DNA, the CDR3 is TGTGCCAGCAGCAACCAAGGACAAAATTACGAGCAGTACTTC. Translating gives CASSNQGQNYEQYF. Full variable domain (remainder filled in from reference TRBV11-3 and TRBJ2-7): EAGVVQSPRYKIIEKKQPVAFWCNPISGHNTLYWYLQNLGQGPELLIRYENEEAVDDSQLPKDRFSAERLKGVDSTLKIQPAELGDSAVYLCASSNQGQNYEQYFGPGTRLTVT.

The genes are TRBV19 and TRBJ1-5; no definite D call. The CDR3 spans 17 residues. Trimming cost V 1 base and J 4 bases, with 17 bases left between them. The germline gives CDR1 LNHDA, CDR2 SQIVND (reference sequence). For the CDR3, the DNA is TGTGCCAGTAGTATAGCCCAGGTGTACTCCTTAAATCAGCCCCAGCATTTT. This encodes CASSIAQVYSLNQPQHF.

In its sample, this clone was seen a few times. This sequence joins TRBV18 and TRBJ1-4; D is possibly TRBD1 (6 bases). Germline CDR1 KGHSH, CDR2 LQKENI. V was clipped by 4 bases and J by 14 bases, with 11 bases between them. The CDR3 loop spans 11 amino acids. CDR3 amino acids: CASSQDSGLFF. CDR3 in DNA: TGTGCCAGCTCACAGGACAGCGGGCTGTTTTTT.

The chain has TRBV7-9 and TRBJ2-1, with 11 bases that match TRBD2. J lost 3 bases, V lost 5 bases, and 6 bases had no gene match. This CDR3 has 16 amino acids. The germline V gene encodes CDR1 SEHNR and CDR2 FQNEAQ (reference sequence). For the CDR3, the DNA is TGTGCCAGCAGCCTACTAGCGGGGGTAGACTACAATGAGCAGTTCTTC. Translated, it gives CASSLLAGVDYNEQFF. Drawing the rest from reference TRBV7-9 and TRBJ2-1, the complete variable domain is DTGVSQNPRHKITKRGQNVTFRCDPISEHNRLYWYRQTLGQGPEFLTYFQNEAQLEKSRLLSDRFSAERPKGSFSTLEIQRTEQGDSAMYLCASSLLAGVDYNEQFFGPGTRLTVL.

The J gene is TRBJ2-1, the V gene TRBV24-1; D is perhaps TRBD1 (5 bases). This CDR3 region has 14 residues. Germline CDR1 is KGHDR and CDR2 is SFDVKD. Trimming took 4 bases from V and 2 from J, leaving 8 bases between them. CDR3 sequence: CATSEADTYNEQFF. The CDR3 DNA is TGTGCCACCAGTGAGGCGGACACCTACAATGAGCAGTTCTTC.

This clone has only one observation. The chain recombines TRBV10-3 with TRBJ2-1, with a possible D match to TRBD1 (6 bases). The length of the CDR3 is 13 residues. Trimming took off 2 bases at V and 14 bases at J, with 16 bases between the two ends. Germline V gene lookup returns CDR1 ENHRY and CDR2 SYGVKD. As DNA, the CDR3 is TGTGCCATCAGTGAGGTTTCAGCAGGGGTGAAGTTCTTC. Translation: CAISEVSAGVKFF.

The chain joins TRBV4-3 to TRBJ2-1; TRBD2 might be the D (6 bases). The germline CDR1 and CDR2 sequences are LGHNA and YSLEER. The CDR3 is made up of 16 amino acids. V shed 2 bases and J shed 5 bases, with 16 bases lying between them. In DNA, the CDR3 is TGCGCCAGCAGCCAACTTTTTCGGGGGATAGACAATGAGCAGTTCTTC. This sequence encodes CASSQLFRGIDNEQFF.

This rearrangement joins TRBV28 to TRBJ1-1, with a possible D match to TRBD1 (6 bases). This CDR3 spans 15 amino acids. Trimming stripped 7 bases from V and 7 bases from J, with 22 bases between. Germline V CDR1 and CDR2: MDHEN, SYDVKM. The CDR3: CASNNPGALHSEAFF. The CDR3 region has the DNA TGTGCCAGCAATAATCCGGGGGCCTTGCATAGTGAAGCTTTCTTT.

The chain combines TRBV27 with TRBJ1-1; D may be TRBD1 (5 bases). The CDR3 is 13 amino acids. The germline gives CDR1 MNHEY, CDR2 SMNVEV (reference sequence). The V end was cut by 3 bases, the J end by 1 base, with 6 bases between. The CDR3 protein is CASSFGGNTEAFF. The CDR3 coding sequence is TGTGCCAGCAGTTTTGGGGGGAACACTGAAGCTTTCTTT.

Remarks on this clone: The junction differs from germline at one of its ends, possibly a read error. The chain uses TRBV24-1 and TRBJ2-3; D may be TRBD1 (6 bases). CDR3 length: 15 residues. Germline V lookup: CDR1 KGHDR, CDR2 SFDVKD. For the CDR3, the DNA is TGTGCCACCAGTGATTGGACAGAAGCCACAGATATGCAGTATTTT. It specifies CATSDWTEATDMQYF.